Listed below are T cell receptor beta chains from one sample, sequenced in a study of blood T cells in healthy people across ages. TCRdb re-derived calls from the 5' RACE reads in MiXCR, one entry per CDR3 protein. The repertoire holds some 1 million distinct CDR3 sequences, with around 43% as singletons. Specimen: blood. These receptors all stem from a woman in her fifties or sixties in good health. Both conserved end residues are part of each CDR3. The order of the fields is J gene, V gene, CDR3 length, clone size, D gene, CDR3 protein, CDR3 DNA. A D gene is named only where the DNA matches it firmly. Clone size is given for some rows only: seen once, a few or many times, or a class if the clone is expanded.

J gene: TRBJ2-7; V gene: TRBV10-3; CDR3 length: 14; clone size: many; D gene: -; CDR3 protein: CAIRQEGVSYEQYF; CDR3 DNA: TGTGCCATCAGGCAAGAGGGCGTCTCCTACGAGCAGTACTTC
J gene: TRBJ2-1; V gene: TRBV20-1; CDR3 length: 15; clone size: -; D gene: -; CDR3 protein: CSARGVVGGYNEQFF; CDR3 DNA: TGCAGTGCTAGAGGGGTTGTAGGGGGCTACAATGAGCAGTTCTTC
J gene: TRBJ2-3; V gene: TRBV6-2/TRBV6-3; CDR3 length: 15; clone size: -; D gene: -; CDR3 protein: CASKRGRGKVDTQYF; CDR3 DNA: TGTGCCAGCAAACGAGGCCGCGGGAAAGTAGATACGCAGTATTTT
J gene: TRBJ1-2; V gene: TRBV28; CDR3 length: 14; clone size: -; D gene: -; CDR3 protein: CASSLLDRNYGYTF; CDR3 DNA: TGTGCCAGCAGTTTATTGGACAGAAACTATGGCTACACCTTC
J gene: TRBJ2-1; V gene: TRBV5-5; CDR3 length: 14; clone size: few; D gene: -; CDR3 protein: CASSFQGVGGEQFF; CDR3 DNA: TGTGCCAGCAGCTTCCAGGGCGTAGGGGGTGAGCAGTTCTTC
J gene: TRBJ1-2; V gene: TRBV7-9; CDR3 length: 15; clone size: few; D gene: -; CDR3 protein: CASSLALGTNYGYTF; CDR3 DNA: TGTGCCAGCAGCTTAGCGCTAGGGACGAACTATGGCTACACCTTC
J gene: TRBJ1-1; V gene: TRBV3-1; CDR3 length: 14; clone size: -; D gene: -; CDR3 protein: CASSQGHANTEAFF; CDR3 DNA: TGTGCCAGCAGCCAAGGCCACGCGAACACTGAAGCTTTCTTT
J gene: TRBJ1-2; V gene: TRBV20-1; CDR3 length: 10; clone size: -; D gene: -; CDR3 protein: CSATPGGYTF; CDR3 DNA: TGCAGTGCTACCCCAGGGGGCTACACCTTC
J gene: TRBJ2-1; V gene: TRBV20-1; CDR3 length: 14; clone size: few; D gene: TRBD2; CDR3 protein: CSGGTRTRGNEQFF; CDR3 DNA: TGCAGCGGAGGGACGAGGACTAGAGGCAATGAGCAGTTCTTC
J gene: TRBJ2-1; V gene: TRBV20-1; CDR3 length: 17; clone size: few; D gene: -; CDR3 protein: CSARDTAGPSSYNEQFF; CDR3 DNA: TGCAGTGCTAGAGATACTGCAGGTCCGAGCTCCTACAATGAGCAGTTCTTC
J gene: TRBJ2-5; V gene: TRBV13; CDR3 length: 15; clone size: few; D gene: -; CDR3 protein: CASSSRRAAQETQYF; CDR3 DNA: TGTGCCAGCAGCTCCCGCCGGGCGGCCCAGGAGACCCAGTACTTC
J gene: TRBJ1-2; V gene: TRBV7-2; CDR3 length: 15; clone size: -; D gene: -; CDR3 protein: CASSLGEWGAAGYTF; CDR3 DNA: TGTGCCAGCAGCTTAGGGGAGTGGGGGGCAGCTGGCTACACCTTC
J gene: TRBJ2-1; V gene: TRBV20-1; CDR3 length: 17; clone size: few; D gene: TRBD2; CDR3 protein: CSALGRTSGHSYNEQFF; CDR3 DNA: TGCAGTGCTCTCGGCCGGACTAGCGGGCACTCCTACAATGAGCAGTTCTTC
J gene: TRBJ1-1; V gene: TRBV29-1; CDR3 length: 13; clone size: few; D gene: -; CDR3 protein: CSGKGVGNTEAFF; CDR3 DNA: TGCAGCGGTAAAGGCGTAGGGAACACTGAAGCTTTCTTT
J gene: TRBJ1-6; V gene: TRBV6-1; CDR3 length: 18; clone size: -; D gene: -; CDR3 protein: CASTQGRDSSPYNSPLHF; CDR3 DNA: TGTGCCAGCACCCAGGGGAGGGATAGCTCACCTTATAATTCACCCCTCCACTTT
J gene: TRBJ2-3; V gene: TRBV13; CDR3 length: 15; clone size: -; D gene: TRBD1; CDR3 protein: CASSTGVRGTDTQYF; CDR3 DNA: TGTGCCAGCAGTACAGGGGTCCGTGGCACAGATACGCAGTATTTT
J gene: TRBJ2-7; V gene: TRBV10-3; CDR3 length: 13; clone size: many; D gene: TRBD2; CDR3 protein: CAISVAGSYEQYF; CDR3 DNA: TGTGCCATCAGTGTAGCGGGATCCTACGAGCAGTACTTC
J gene: TRBJ2-1; V gene: TRBV10-3; CDR3 length: 12; clone size: -; D gene: -; CDR3 protein: CAIRETYNEQFF; CDR3 DNA: TGTGCCATCAGGGAGACATACAATGAGCAGTTCTTC
J gene: TRBJ1-6; V gene: TRBV20-1; CDR3 length: 15; clone size: -; D gene: -; CDR3 protein: CSAQDTKGVYSPLHF; CDR3 DNA: TGCAGTGCTCAGGACACAAAAGGGGTATATTCACCCCTCCACTTT
J gene: TRBJ2-7; V gene: TRBV18; CDR3 length: 15; clone size: few; D gene: -; CDR3 protein: CASSPQKVVVGEQYF; CDR3 DNA: TGTGCCAGCTCACCACAGAAAGTCGTAGTAGGCGAGCAGTACTTC
J gene: TRBJ2-3; V gene: TRBV27; CDR3 length: 12; clone size: few; D gene: -; CDR3 protein: CASRTRTDTQYF; CDR3 DNA: TGTGCCAGCAGGACTCGCACAGATACGCAGTATTTT
J gene: TRBJ2-3; V gene: TRBV3-1; CDR3 length: 15; clone size: -; D gene: -; CDR3 protein: CASSLRIPSTDTQYF; CDR3 DNA: TGTGCCAGCAGCCTTCGAATCCCTAGCACAGATACGCAGTATTTT
J gene: TRBJ2-7; V gene: TRBV14; CDR3 length: 17; clone size: -; D gene: TRBD2; CDR3 protein: CASSQWRSGRDRYEQYF; CDR3 DNA: TGTGCCAGCAGCCAATGGCGTAGCGGGAGGGATCGGTACGAGCAGTACTTC
J gene: TRBJ2-4; V gene: TRBV29-1; CDR3 length: 14; clone size: -; D gene: TRBD1; CDR3 protein: CSVEDRTGYNIQYF; CDR3 DNA: TGCAGCGTTGAAGACCGGACAGGGTATAACATTCAGTACTTC
J gene: TRBJ2-5; V gene: TRBV20-1; CDR3 length: 13; clone size: many; D gene: -; CDR3 protein: CSASQSTPEAQYF; CDR3 DNA: TGCAGTGCTAGTCAGTCAACCCCAGAGGCCCAGTACTTC
J gene: TRBJ1-2; V gene: TRBV12-3/TRBV12-4; CDR3 length: 14; clone size: few; D gene: -; CDR3 protein: CASGLGSRGFGYTF; CDR3 DNA: TGTGCCAGCGGTTTGGGGTCCAGGGGATTCGGCTACACCTTC
J gene: TRBJ2-7; V gene: TRBV6-5; CDR3 length: 14; clone size: few; D gene: -; CDR3 protein: CASSPRPRSYEQYF; CDR3 DNA: TGTGCCAGCTCCCCAAGACCTCGCTCCTACGAGCAGTACTTC
J gene: TRBJ2-7; V gene: TRBV29-1; CDR3 length: 12; clone size: many; D gene: -; CDR3 protein: CSVNGNSYEQYF; CDR3 DNA: TGCAGCGTTAACGGGAATTCCTACGAGCAGTACTTC
J gene: TRBJ2-1; V gene: TRBV20-1; CDR3 length: 16; clone size: few; D gene: -; CDR3 protein: CSAPPTSSIIYNEQFF; CDR3 DNA: TGCAGTGCTCCCCCAACTAGCTCTATAATCTACAATGAGCAGTTCTTC
J gene: TRBJ2-7; V gene: TRBV5-1; CDR3 length: 13; clone size: few; D gene: -; CDR3 protein: CASSVDALGEQYF; CDR3 DNA: TGCGCCAGCAGCGTGGACGCGTTGGGGGAGCAGTACTTC
J gene: TRBJ2-7; V gene: TRBV27; CDR3 length: 14; clone size: few; D gene: -; CDR3 protein: CASSLRGNYYEQYF; CDR3 DNA: TGTGCCAGCAGTTTAAGAGGGAACTACTACGAGCAGTACTTC
J gene: TRBJ2-7; V gene: TRBV6-2/TRBV6-3; CDR3 length: 14; clone size: -; D gene: -; CDR3 protein: CASKSWGRDYEQYF; CDR3 DNA: TGTGCCAGCAAATCGTGGGGCAGAGACTACGAGCAGTACTTC
J gene: TRBJ2-7; V gene: TRBV11-2; CDR3 length: 14; clone size: -; D gene: TRBD2; CDR3 protein: CASSLELASYEQYF; CDR3 DNA: TGTGCCAGCAGCTTAGAACTAGCGTCCTACGAGCAGTACTTC
J gene: TRBJ1-2; V gene: TRBV10-3; CDR3 length: 14; clone size: few; D gene: -; CDR3 protein: CAISESRGGYGYTF; CDR3 DNA: TGTGCCATCAGTGAGTCGAGAGGGGGCTATGGCTACACCTTC
J gene: TRBJ2-3; V gene: TRBV30; CDR3 length: 13; clone size: -; D gene: TRBD2; CDR3 protein: CAWTGLAGNTQYF; CDR3 DNA: TGTGCCTGGACGGGACTAGCGGGGAATACGCAGTATTTT
J gene: TRBJ2-7; V gene: TRBV7-9; CDR3 length: 14; clone size: -; D gene: TRBD1; CDR3 protein: CASSTGDGVYEQYF; CDR3 DNA: TGTGCCAGCAGCACAGGGGACGGGGTCTACGAGCAGTACTTC
J gene: TRBJ2-7; V gene: TRBV18; CDR3 length: 14; clone size: -; D gene: -; CDR3 protein: CASSPKDIAYEQYF; CDR3 DNA: TGTGCCAGCTCACCGAAGGACATAGCCTACGAGCAGTACTTC
J gene: TRBJ2-6; V gene: TRBV6-1; CDR3 length: 17; clone size: -; D gene: -; CDR3 protein: CASSEWISGAWANVLTF; CDR3 DNA: TGTGCCAGCAGTGAATGGATATCGGGGGCCTGGGCCAACGTCCTGACTTTC
J gene: TRBJ2-5; V gene: TRBV5-1; CDR3 length: 13; clone size: -; D gene: -; CDR3 protein: CASRSGNGETQYF; CDR3 DNA: TGCGCCAGCAGATCCGGTAACGGGGAGACCCAGTACTTC
J gene: TRBJ1-2; V gene: TRBV11-2; CDR3 length: 14; clone size: -; D gene: TRBD1; CDR3 protein: CASSPISGTGDYTF; CDR3 DNA: TGTGCCAGCAGCCCGATCAGCGGCACAGGGGATTACACCTTC
J gene: TRBJ2-1; V gene: TRBV14; CDR3 length: 17; clone size: -; D gene: -; CDR3 protein: CASSQDWSSQGSVEQFF; CDR3 DNA: TGTGCCAGCAGCCAAGATTGGTCGAGCCAAGGTTCCGTCGAGCAGTTCTTC
J gene: TRBJ2-1; V gene: TRBV29-1; CDR3 length: 15; clone size: -; D gene: -; CDR3 protein: CSVGTGPISYNEQFF; CDR3 DNA: TGCAGCGTTGGGACTGGGCCCATCTCCTACAATGAGCAGTTCTTC
J gene: TRBJ2-3; V gene: TRBV12-3/TRBV12-4; CDR3 length: 15; clone size: once; D gene: -; CDR3 protein: CASIRGEFSTDTQYF; CDR3 DNA: TGTGCCAGCATCCGAGGGGAGTTTAGCACAGATACGCAGTATTTT